The 11 T cell receptor beta chains below all came from one sample that was sequenced in a study of cytomegalovirus exposure and HLA in healthy donors listed by TCRdb under 2017. Library prep was done by the immunoSEQ multiplex PCR assay. TCRdb obtained this table from immuneACCESS and retained in-frame rearrangements with V and J assigned. These tables miss some clones; where compared with another copy, unresolved V genes account for less than half of the shortfall, and the remainder is unexplained. The sample data list about 56,000 clones, and 90% to 95% of these were observed just once. The top ten clonotypes cover more than 0.95% of the sample. Sequenced input: PBMCs. The receptors come from a man younger than 35 in good health and CMV-seronegative.

The chain carries TRBV7-2 and TRBJ2-1, with 9 nucleotides matching TRBD1. Germline values: CDR1 SGHTA, CDR2 FQGNSA. The V gene end was trimmed by 5 bases and the J gene end by 5 bases; junction bases not matched to a gene: 7. This CDR3 comprises 15 residues. The CDR3 region has the DNA TGTGCCAGCAGCCTCGGGGACAGGGATGACAATGAGCAGTTCTTC. Translated: CASSLGDRDDNEQFF.

The chain couples TRBV5-6 to TRBJ1-1; D is uncertain. Trimming took 2 bases from V and 3 from J, leaving 11 bases between them. The germline V gene encodes CDR1 SGHDT and CDR2 YYEEEE. The CDR3 consists of 14 residues. The CDR3 spells CASSLGLRDTEAFF. CDR3 coding DNA: TGTGCCAGCAGCTTAGGGCTGAGGGACACTGAAGCTTTCTTT.

The chain couples TRBV28 to TRBJ1-2, with a weak D call TRBD1 (5 bases). CDR3 size: 13 residues. Deletions cut 1 base from V and 4 bases from J, with 7 bases between. In germline, CDR1 is MDHEN, CDR2 SYDVKM. In DNA form, the CDR3 reads TGTGCCAGCAGTTTATTGGGACTCTATGGCTACACCTTC. Protein: CASSLLGLYGYTF.

This chain uses TRBV7-6 with TRBJ1-3; a possible D gene is TRBD1 (6 bases). Germline lookup yields CDR1 SGHVS and CDR2 FNYEAQ. The CDR3 is 14 residues long. Trimming stripped 4 bases from V and 2 bases from J, with 9 bases between. The CDR3 sequence: CASSYGTTGNTIYF. The CDR3 coding sequence is TGTGCCAGCAGCTACGGGACAACTGGAAACACCATATATTTT.

The genes are TRBV7-8 and TRBJ2-3, with 8 bases aligning to TRBD2. V shed 7 bases and J 4 bases; nucleotides not matched to a gene: 10. CDR1 is SGHVS, CDR2 FQNEAQ, per germline. The CDR3 length is 15 residues. CDR3 sequence reads: CASTLRGGVADTQYF. In DNA form, the CDR3 reads TGTGCCAGCACCCTTCGGGGGGGGGTGGCAGATACGCAGTATTTT. Filled out from reference TRBV7-8 and TRBJ2-3, the complete variable domain reads GAGVSQSPRYKVAKRGQDVALRCDPISGHVSLFWYQQALGQGPEFLTYFQNEAQLDKSGLPSDRFFAERPEGSVSTLKIQRTQQEDSAVYLCASTLRGGVADTQYFGPGTRLTVL.

The chain combines TRBV4-3 with TRBJ2-1, with no clear D. The CDR3 contains 16 residues. Germline values: CDR1 LGHNA, CDR2 YSLEER. Trimming removed 0 bases from V and 7 bases from J, with 16 bases in between. CDR3 nucleotide sequence: TGCGCCAGCAGCCAAGATTACGACGGCGGATTAAATGAGCAGTTCTTC. Protein sequence: CASSQDYDGGLNEQFF.

The chain joins TRBV28 to TRBJ2-7; 7 positions match TRBD2. The germline V gene encodes CDR1 MDHEN and CDR2 SYDVKM. Trimming cost V 3 bases and J 8 bases; bases outside gene matches: 16. This CDR3 contains 16 residues. For the CDR3, the DNA is TGTGCCAGCAGTTTGTCTTGGGGGGGACCACGCGGACAGCAGTACTTC. Translation: CASSLSWGGPRGQQYF.

This clone was picked up one time. The V and J genes are TRBV5-8 and TRBJ2-2, with 10 nucleotides matching TRBD1. Losses at the gene ends were 3 bases for V and 5 bases for J; bases not matched to a gene: 4. This CDR3 is built from 15 residues. Germline V CDR1 and CDR2: SGHTS, YDEGEE. CDR3 DNA: TGTGCCAGCAGCTCCGGGACAGGGGAGACCGGGGAGCTGTTTTTT. Translation gives CASSSGTGETGELFF.

This chain uses TRBV29-1 with TRBJ2-3; TRBD2 agrees at 9 bases. The junction had 0 bases not matched to a gene; V was cut back by 4 bases and J by 1 base. CDR1 is SQVTM, CDR2 ANQGSEA, per germline. The CDR3 extends over 13 amino acids. As DNA, the CDR3 is TGCAGCGTTGGGACTAGCGGCACAGATACGCAGTATTTT. It translates to CSVGTSGTDTQYF.

This clone showed up just a few times. The chain is built from TRBV28 and TRBJ1-2; D not certain. The germline V and J ends were trimmed by 3 bases and 5 bases, with 13 bases remaining between them. The CDR3 totals 14 residues. The V gene's germline CDR1 is MDHEN and CDR2 SYDVKM. CDR3 region: CASSFTQAWYGYTF. In nucleotides, the CDR3 is TGTGCCAGCAGTTTTACCCAGGCGTGGTATGGCTACACCTTC.

The chain carries TRBV7-9 and TRBJ2-7; possible D gene TRBD1, 6 bases. Trimming shortened V by 5 bases and J by 2 bases, and 13 bases separated the two germline ends. Germline assignment: CDR1 SEHNR and CDR2 FQNEAQ (reference sequence). The CDR3 has 14 amino acids. The CDR3 loop is CASSRRQAPYEQYF. The CDR3 DNA reads as TGTGCCAGCAGCCGACGACAGGCCCCCTACGAGCAGTACTTC.